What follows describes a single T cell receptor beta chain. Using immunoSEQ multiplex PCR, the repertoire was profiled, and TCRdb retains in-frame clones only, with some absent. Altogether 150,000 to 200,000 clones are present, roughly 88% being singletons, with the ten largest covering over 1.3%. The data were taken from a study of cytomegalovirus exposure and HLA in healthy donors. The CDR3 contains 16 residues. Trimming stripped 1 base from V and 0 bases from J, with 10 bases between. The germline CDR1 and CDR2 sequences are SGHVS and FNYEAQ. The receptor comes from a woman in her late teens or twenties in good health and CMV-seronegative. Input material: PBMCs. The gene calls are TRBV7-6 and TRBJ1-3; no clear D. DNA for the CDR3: TGTGCCAGCAGCTTAGGAAGTGGGAGCTCTGGAAACACCATATATTTT. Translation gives CASSLGSGSSGNTIYF. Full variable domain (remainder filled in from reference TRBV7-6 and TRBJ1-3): GAGVSQSPRYKVTKRGQDVALRCDPISGHVSLYWYRQALGQGPEFLTYFNYEAQQDKSGLPNDRFSAERPEGSISTLTIQRTEQRDSAMYRCASSLGSGSSGNTIYFGEGSWLTVV.